Described below is a single T cell receptor beta chain sequence and its context. The antigen is not known. This entry belongs to a study of T cell responses to AZD1222 COVID-19 vaccine. Study-level results: At baseline, just six or seven AZD1222 recipients tested seropositive. Spike-specific TCR breadth and depth rose after two AZD1222 doses. Spike was spanned by vaccine-associated CD4 TCRs, with dominance at 160-218 and 743-854. Donors, mostly white British, included more females; clonal diversity was possibly underestimated.

From germline, CDR1 is KGHSH and CDR2 LQKENI. The germline V and J ends were trimmed by 0 bases and 4 bases, with 18 bases remaining between them. This CDR3 comprises 17 residues. Sequencing used immunoSEQ multiplex PCR; TCRdb keeps in-frame clones, though not all of them. The table shows some 150,000 clones, with approximately 94% occurring only once. The TCR sequence derives from an adult in good health. This sequence joins TRBV18 and TRBJ1-1; tentative D call: TRBD1 (6 bases). Sample: peripheral blood, taken on day 0 of AZD1222 vaccination. The CDR3 is CASSPPGAARYATEAFF. CDR3 sequence (DNA): TGTGCCAGCTCACCACCGGGGGCAGCTCGTTACGCCACTGAAGCTTTCTTT.